Listed here are 18 T cell receptor beta chains from one sample, sequenced in a study of radiotherapy plus CTLA-4 blockade in lung cancer. The data were produced by immunoSEQ multiplex PCR, yet TCRdb's version contains in-frame clones alone and is incomplete. The data hold around 80,000 clones, with approximately 80% observed a single time. This material consisted of peripheral blood, taken from a patient treated with radiotherapy plus ipilimumab. Receptor source: a human donor with non-small cell lung cancer who had stable disease on radiotherapy plus ipilimumab.

CDR3 sequence reads: CASSPRVGGGNTIYF. The CDR3, as DNA: TGTGCCAGCAGCCCTCGGGTTGGAGGGGGAAACACCATATATTTT. The chain couples TRBV7-3 to TRBJ1-3; no clear D. CDR3 length: 15 amino acids. With 5 bases removed from V and 4 bases from J, the gap between germline ends came to 15 bases. CDR1 and CDR2 (germline): SGHTA, FQGTGA.

This chain links TRBV9 with TRBJ2-7; 9 bases are a match to TRBD2. Trimming cost V 4 bases and J 7 bases; bases outside gene matches: 9. This CDR3 is built from 14 residues. Germline loops: CDR1 SGDLS, CDR2 YYNGEE. This chain's CDR3 is CASSQLAGAGEQYF. As DNA, the CDR3 is TGTGCCAGCAGCCAATTAGCGGGGGCCGGGGAGCAGTACTTC.

The chain joins TRBV4-1 to TRBJ2-1; 10 nucleotides line up with TRBD2. The germline CDR1 and CDR2 sequences are MGHRA and YSYEKL. V gave up 4 bases and J gave up 9 bases; unmatched junction bases: 15. The CDR3 has 17 amino acids. As DNA, the CDR3 is TGCGCCAGCAGCCCCCCCCCGGGGAGCGGGAGGGCAGGTGAGCAGTTCTTC. Translation gives CASSPPPGSGRAGEQFF.

The chain links TRBV2 to TRBJ2-6; D remains ambiguous. CDR3 length equals 12 residues. V lost 8 bases, J lost 4 bases, and 6 bases lay in between. The germline V gene has CDR1 SNHLY and CDR2 FYNNEI. The CDR3 sequence is CASRAGANVLTF. The CDR3 bases are TGTGCCAGCCGCGCCGGGGCCAACGTCCTGACTTTC.

The chain joins TRBV29-1 to TRBJ2-2; 10 bases align to TRBD2. This CDR3 comprises 14 residues. J gave up 4 bases and V 7 bases, and 6 bases lay outside the gene matches. CDR1 SQVTM and CDR2 ANQGSEA come from the germline V gene. For the CDR3, the DNA is TGCAGCGCTCGGACTAGCGGTCTCACCGGGGAGCTGTTTTTT. Translated: CSARTSGLTGELFF.

This chain joins TRBV7-2 and TRBJ2-2; tentatively, D is TRBD2 (6 bases). V lost 4 bases to trimming and J lost 4 bases, with 13 bases between them. Germline V gene lookup returns CDR1 SGHTA and CDR2 FQGNSA. This CDR3 region has 15 residues. The CDR3 DNA reads as TGTGCCAGCAGCTGGGGGAGGAGAGGCACCGGGGAGCTGTTTTTT. This gives the protein CASSWGRRGTGELFF.

This chain links TRBV6-6 with TRBJ2-1, with TRBD2 matching over 8 bases. The J segment lost 6 bases and the V segment lost 4 bases, leaving 5 bases of the junction unmatched. The CDR3 runs to 14 residues. Germline-derived CDR1 and CDR2 are MNHNY and SVGAGI (reference sequence). DNA of the CDR3: TGTGCCAGCAGTTCCGGGACTAGTAGCAATGAGCAGTTCTTC. It is translated as CASSSGTSSNEQFF.

As to this clone: The junction differs from germline at one of its ends, possibly a read error. The same CDR3 can be traced to other DNA sequences in this sample. The genes are TRBV20-1 and TRBJ2-1; D gene ambiguous. There are 11 residues in the CDR3. Germline CDR1 reads DFQATT; CDR2 reads SNEGSKA (reference sequence). The CDR3 nucleotides are TGCAGTGCCAGAGGATACAATGAGCAGTTCTTC. Protein sequence: CSARGYNEQFF.

This clone was counted between two and nine times. This chain uses TRBV19 with TRBJ1-2, with TRBD1 identical over 7 bases. In germline, CDR1 is LNHDA, CDR2 SQIVND (reference sequence). The CDR3 is 15 amino acids. The V gene end was trimmed by 6 bases and the J gene end by 2 bases; junction bases not matched to a gene: 9. The CDR3 DNA follows: TGTGCCAGTAGACCTACCGGACAGGCAAACTATGGCTACACCTTC. Translation: CASRPTGQANYGYTF.

The chain combines TRBV5-1 with TRBJ1-6, with D possibly TRBD1 on 6 matching bases. The CDR3 loop spans 22 amino acids. V lost 9 bases and J 2 bases, leaving 36 bases between the germline ends. Germline V gives CDR1 SGHRS, CDR2 YFSETQ. The CDR3 region has the DNA TGCGCCATCCCAATCCCGGTTAATACAGGGAATTGTCAGATCCCCTATAATTCACCCCTCCACTTT. It is translated as CAIPIPVNTGNCQIPYNSPLHF. Looking up the rest from reference TRBV5-1 and TRBJ1-6 gives the full variable domain: KAGVTQTPRYLIKTRGQQVTLSCSPISGHRSVSWYQQTPGQGLQFLFEYFSETQRNKGNFPGRFSGRQFSNSRSEMNVSTLELGDSALYLCAIPIPVNTGNCQIPYNSPLHFGNGTRLTVT.

J is TRBJ2-3 and V is TRBV5-4; 11 nucleotides agree with TRBD2. The length of the CDR3 is 15 residues. Germline CDR1 and CDR2: SGHNT and YYREEE (reference sequence). V was pared by 1 base and J by 6 bases, with 4 bases of the junction left unmatched. The DNA of the CDR3 is TGTGCCAGCAGCTTGTTAGCGGGGGGGCGGGATACGCAGTATTTT. It yields the protein CASSLLAGGRDTQYF.

The chain carries TRBV30 and TRBJ2-7; the D is unclear. The CDR3 runs 15 residues. CDR1 is GTSNPN, CDR2 SVGIG, per germline (reference sequence). V was clipped by 3 bases and J by 4 bases, with 19 bases between them. The CDR3 sequence is CAWSPRVLSGYEQYF. In DNA form, the CDR3 reads TGTGCCTGGAGCCCCCGGGTCCTAAGTGGGTACGAGCAGTACTTC.

The CDR3 DNA reads TGTGCCTGGATCGGATTGAACACTGAAGCTTTCTTT. Its translation is CAWIGLNTEAFF. The chain joins TRBV30 to TRBJ1-1; D remains ambiguous. Germline values: CDR1 GTSNPN, CDR2 SVGIG (reference sequence). V lost 4 bases to trimming and J lost 0 bases, with 6 bases between them. CDR3 length: 12 amino acids.

As for this clone: This specimen includes other DNA sequences encoding the same CDR3. The chain has TRBV5-1 and TRBJ1-3, with D perhaps matching TRBD1 (5 bases). This CDR3 is built from 16 residues. V was trimmed by 0 bases and J by 0 bases, leaving 10 bases between them. The germline CDR1 and CDR2 sequences are SGHRS and YFSETQ. The CDR3 bases are TGCGCCAGCAGCTTGGTGGGGGGGACCTCTGGAAACACCATATATTTT. It is translated as CASSLVGGTSGNTIYF.

V usage is TRBV6-5 and J usage is TRBJ2-7, with D unresolved. Germline assignment: CDR1 MNHEY and CDR2 SVGAGI. The CDR3 consists of 13 residues. V was clipped by 6 bases and J by 5 bases, with 14 bases between them. For the CDR3, the DNA is TGTGCCAGCAGCCCTACAAGAACCAACGAGCAGTACTTC. It encodes CASSPTRTNEQYF.

This chain connects TRBV11-2 to TRBJ2-7, with D perhaps TRBD1 (5 bases). CDR1 is SGHAT and CDR2 is FQNNGV in the germline V gene. The CDR3 spans 12 residues. Trimming shortened V by 8 bases and J by 2 bases, and 10 bases separated the two germline ends. The CDR3 loop reads CASRQGPYEQYF. The CDR3 DNA reads TGTGCCAGCCGCCAGGGTCCCTACGAGCAGTACTTC.

The V call is TRBV30, the J call TRBJ2-1, with 7 bases that match TRBD2. With 3 bases clipped from V and 4 bases from J, the junction kept 12 bases outside the gene matches. Germline-derived CDR1 and CDR2 are GTSNPN and SVGIG (reference sequence). This CDR3 region has 16 residues. CDR3 region: CAWRPLLAWGYNEQFF. For the CDR3, the DNA is TGTGCCTGGAGACCCTTACTAGCGTGGGGATACAATGAGCAGTTCTTC.

Turning to this clone: Germline and junction disagree at one end, which may indicate a read error. The same CDR3 is also encoded by other DNA sequences in this sample. The chain's CDR3 is CASSGTRGYNEQFF. Written as DNA, the CDR3 is TGTGCCAGCAGCGGGACTAGAGGCTACAATGAGCAATTCTTC. The chain combines TRBV11-2 with TRBJ2-1; 8 bases are shared with TRBD2. The germline V gene has CDR1 SGHAT and CDR2 FQNNGV. CDR3 length equals 14 residues.